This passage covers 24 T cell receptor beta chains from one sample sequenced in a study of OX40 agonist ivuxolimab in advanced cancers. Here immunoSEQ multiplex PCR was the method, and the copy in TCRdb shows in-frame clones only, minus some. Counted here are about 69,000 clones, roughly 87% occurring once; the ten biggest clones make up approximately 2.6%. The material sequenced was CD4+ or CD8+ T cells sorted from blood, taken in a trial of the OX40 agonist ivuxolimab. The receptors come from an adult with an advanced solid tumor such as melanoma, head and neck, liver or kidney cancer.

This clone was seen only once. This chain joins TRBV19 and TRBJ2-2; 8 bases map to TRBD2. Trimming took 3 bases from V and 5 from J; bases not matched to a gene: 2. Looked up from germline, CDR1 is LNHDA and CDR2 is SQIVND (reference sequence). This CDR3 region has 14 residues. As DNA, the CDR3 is TGTGCCAGTAGTATTCGGGGGGGGACCGGGGAGCTGTTTTTT. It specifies CASSIRGGTGELFF.

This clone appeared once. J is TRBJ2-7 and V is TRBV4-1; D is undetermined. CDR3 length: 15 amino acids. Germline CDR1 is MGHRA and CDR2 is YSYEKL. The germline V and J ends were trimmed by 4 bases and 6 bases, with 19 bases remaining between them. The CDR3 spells CASSPYERRVGEQYF. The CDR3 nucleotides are TGCGCCAGCAGCCCCTACGAGCGCCGGGTGGGCGAGCAGTACTTC.

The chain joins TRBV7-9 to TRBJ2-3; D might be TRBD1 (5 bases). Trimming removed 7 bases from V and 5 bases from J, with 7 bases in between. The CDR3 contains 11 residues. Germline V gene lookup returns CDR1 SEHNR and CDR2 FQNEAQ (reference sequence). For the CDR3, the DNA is TGTGCCAGCACCCAGGGAGATACGCAGTATTTT. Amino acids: CASTQGDTQYF.

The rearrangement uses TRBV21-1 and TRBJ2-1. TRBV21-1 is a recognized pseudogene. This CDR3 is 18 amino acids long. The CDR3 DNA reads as TGTGCCAGCAGCAAAGTTCCTAGAACCGGGACGGTCTTCAATGAGCAGTTCTTC. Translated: CASSKVPRTGTVFNEQFF.

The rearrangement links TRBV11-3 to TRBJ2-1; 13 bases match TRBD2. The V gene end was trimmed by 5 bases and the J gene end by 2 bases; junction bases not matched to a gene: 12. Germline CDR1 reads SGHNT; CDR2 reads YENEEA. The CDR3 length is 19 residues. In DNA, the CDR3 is TGTGCCAGCAGCACCTGGACTAGCGGGAGTAAGGGAGCCTACAATGAGCAGTTCTTC. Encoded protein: CASSTWTSGSKGAYNEQFF.

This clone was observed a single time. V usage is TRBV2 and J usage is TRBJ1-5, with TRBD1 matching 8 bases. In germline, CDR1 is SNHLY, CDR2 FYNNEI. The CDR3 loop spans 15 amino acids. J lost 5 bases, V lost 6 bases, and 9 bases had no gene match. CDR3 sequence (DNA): TGTGCCAGCAGCCCGGGGACAGGTGGGGATCAGCCCCAGCATTTT. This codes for CASSPGTGGDQPQHF.

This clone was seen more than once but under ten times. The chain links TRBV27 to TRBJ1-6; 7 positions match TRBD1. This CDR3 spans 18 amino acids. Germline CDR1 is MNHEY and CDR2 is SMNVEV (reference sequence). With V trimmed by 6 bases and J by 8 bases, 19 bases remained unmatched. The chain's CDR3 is CASSLRVGAGTEHSPLHF. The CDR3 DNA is TGTGCCAGCAGCCTTAGGGTTGGGGCCGGGACAGAGCATTCACCCCTCCACTTT.

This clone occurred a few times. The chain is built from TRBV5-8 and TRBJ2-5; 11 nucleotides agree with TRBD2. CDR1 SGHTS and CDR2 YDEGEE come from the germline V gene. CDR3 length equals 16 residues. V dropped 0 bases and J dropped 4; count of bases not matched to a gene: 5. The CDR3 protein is CASSLGLAGGLETQYF. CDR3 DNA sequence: TGTGCCAGCAGCTTGGGTCTAGCGGGAGGCCTAGAGACCCAGTACTTC. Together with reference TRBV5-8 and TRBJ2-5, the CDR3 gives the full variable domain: EAGVTQSPTHLIKTRGQQATLRCSPISGHTSVYWYQQALGLGLQFLLWYDEGEERNRGNFPPRFSGRQFPNYSSELNVNALELEDSALYLCASSLGLAGGLETQYFGPGTRLLVL.

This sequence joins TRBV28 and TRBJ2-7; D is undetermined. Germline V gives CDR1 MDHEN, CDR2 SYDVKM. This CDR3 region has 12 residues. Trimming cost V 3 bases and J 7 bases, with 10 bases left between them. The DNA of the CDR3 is TGTGCCAGCAGTTTGCTTATCGAGGAGCAGTACTTC. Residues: CASSLLIEEQYF.

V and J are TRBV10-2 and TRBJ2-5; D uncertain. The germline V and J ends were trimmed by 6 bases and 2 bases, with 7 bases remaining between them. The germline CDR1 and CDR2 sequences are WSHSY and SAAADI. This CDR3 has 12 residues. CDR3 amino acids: CASSDPQETQYF. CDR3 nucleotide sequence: TGCGCCAGCAGCGACCCTCAAGAGACCCAGTACTTC.

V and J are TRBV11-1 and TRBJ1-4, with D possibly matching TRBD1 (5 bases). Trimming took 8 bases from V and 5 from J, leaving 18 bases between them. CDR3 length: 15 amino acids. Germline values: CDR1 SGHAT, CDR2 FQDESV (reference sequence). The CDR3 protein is CASGSSGGRNEKLFF. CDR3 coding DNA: TGTGCCAGCGGTTCCTCGGGGGGAAGAAATGAAAAACTGTTTTTT.

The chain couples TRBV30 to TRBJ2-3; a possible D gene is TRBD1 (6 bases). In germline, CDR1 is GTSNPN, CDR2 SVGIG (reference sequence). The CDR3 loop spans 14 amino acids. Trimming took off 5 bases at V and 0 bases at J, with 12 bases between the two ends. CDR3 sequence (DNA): TGTGCCTGGGGAAGGACAGTAAGCACAGATACGCAGTATTTT. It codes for CAWGRTVSTDTQYF.

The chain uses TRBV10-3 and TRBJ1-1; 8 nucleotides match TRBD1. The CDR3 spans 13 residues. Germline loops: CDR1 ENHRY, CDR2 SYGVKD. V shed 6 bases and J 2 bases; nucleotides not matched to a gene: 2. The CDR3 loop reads CAIRDRVNTEAFF. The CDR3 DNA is TGTGCCATCAGGGACAGGGTCAACACTGAAGCTTTCTTT.

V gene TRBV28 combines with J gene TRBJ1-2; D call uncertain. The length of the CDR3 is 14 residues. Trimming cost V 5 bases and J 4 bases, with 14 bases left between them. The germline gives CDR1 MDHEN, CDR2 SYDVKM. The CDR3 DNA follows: TGTGCCAGCAGTGTGGACGGATCAAGCTATGGCTACACCTTC. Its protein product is CASSVDGSSYGYTF.

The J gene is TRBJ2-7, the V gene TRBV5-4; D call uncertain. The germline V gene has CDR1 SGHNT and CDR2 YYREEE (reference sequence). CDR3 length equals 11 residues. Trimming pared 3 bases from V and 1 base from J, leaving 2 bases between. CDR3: CASSSSYEQYF. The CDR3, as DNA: TGTGCCAGCAGCTCGTCCTACGAGCAGTACTTC.

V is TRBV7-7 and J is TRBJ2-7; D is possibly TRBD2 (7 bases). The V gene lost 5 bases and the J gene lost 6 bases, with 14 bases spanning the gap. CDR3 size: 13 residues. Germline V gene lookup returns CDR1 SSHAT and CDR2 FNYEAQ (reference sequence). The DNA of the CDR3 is TGTGCCAGCAGCCCTGGGGGGGCAGGCGAGCAGTACTTC. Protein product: CASSPGGAGEQYF.

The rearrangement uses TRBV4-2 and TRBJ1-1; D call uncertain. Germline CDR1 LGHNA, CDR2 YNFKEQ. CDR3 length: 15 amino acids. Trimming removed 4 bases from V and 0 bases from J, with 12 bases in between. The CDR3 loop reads CASSREVVMNTEAFF. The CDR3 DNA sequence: TGTGCCAGCAGCCGGGAAGTTGTAATGAACACTGAAGCTTTCTTT.

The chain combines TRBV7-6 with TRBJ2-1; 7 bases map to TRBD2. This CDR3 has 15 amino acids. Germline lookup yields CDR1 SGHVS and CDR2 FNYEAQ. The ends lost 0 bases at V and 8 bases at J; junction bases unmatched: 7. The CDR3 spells CASSLASGLGDEQFF. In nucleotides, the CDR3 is TGTGCCAGCAGCTTAGCGTCCGGACTAGGGGATGAGCAGTTCTTC.

CDR3 nucleotides: TGTGCCAGCAGTCCACAGCGAAGCTCCTACAATGAGCAGTTCTTC. This gives the protein CASSPQRSSYNEQFF. This sequence joins TRBV2 and TRBJ2-1; no clear D. Trimming pared 5 bases from V and 0 bases from J, leaving 11 bases between. Germline CDR1 SNHLY, CDR2 FYNNEI. The CDR3 extends over 15 amino acids.

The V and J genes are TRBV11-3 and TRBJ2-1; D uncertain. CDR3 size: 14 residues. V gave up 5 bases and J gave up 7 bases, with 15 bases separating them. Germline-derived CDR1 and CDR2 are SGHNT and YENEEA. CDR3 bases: TGTGCCAGCAGCCCTCAGTTCCGGGCTAATGAGCAGTTCTTC. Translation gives CASSPQFRANEQFF.

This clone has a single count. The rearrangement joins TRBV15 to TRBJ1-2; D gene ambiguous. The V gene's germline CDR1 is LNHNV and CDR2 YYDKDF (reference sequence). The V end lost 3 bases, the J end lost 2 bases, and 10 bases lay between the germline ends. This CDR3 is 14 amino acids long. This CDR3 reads CATSRDRNNYGYTF. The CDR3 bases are TGTGCCACCAGCAGGGACCGTAACAACTATGGCTACACCTTC.

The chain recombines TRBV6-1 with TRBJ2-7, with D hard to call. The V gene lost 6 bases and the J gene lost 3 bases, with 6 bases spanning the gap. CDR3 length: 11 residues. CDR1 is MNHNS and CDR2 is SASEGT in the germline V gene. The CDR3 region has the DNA TGTGCCAGCAGCCGAAACTACGAGCAGTACTTC. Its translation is CASSRNYEQYF.

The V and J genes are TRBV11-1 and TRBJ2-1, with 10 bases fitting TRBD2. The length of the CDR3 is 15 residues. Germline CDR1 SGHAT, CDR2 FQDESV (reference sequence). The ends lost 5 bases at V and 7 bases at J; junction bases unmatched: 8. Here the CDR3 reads CASSSGGAEWNEQFF. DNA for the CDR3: TGTGCCAGCAGCAGCGGGGGGGCCGAGTGGAATGAGCAGTTCTTC.

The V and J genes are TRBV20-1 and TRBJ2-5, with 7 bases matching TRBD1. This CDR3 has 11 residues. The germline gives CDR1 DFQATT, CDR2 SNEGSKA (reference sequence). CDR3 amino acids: CSPDRVETQYF. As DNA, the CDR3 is TGCAGCCCTGACAGGGTAGAGACCCAGTACTTC.